This T cell receptor beta chain was sequenced for a study of T cells after yellow fever vaccination. Study results and limitations: Though it reached lower strength, the secondary response hit its peak faster, day 5 versus 15. In FACS-sorted repertoires, abundant clonotypes from the bulk population could appear as contaminants. Clones from primary vaccination mostly reappeared after the booster (roughly 97% CD4, around 90% CD8).

A word on this clonotype: Its antigen is as yet unknown.

Germline V gives CDR1 PRHDT, CDR2 FYEKMQ (reference sequence). Trimming removed 4 bases from V and 2 bases from J, with 12 bases in between. This CDR3 spans 16 amino acids. 5'RACE template switching added a universal primer site and UMIs to TCR cDNA. From the 5' RACE reads, TCRdb called clonotypes with MiXCR, one entry per CDR3 protein. The data contain 300,000 to 450,000 distinct CDR3 sequences, around 6.5% of them singletons. The material sequenced was PBMCs, taken 5 days after the yellow fever booster vaccination. The genes are TRBV13 and TRBJ2-6; D is unclear. The receptor comes from a man aged 30-40 years who received the YFV17D yellow fever vaccine. The chain's CDR3 is CASSSFGRPGANVLTF. The CDR3 coding sequence is TGTGCCAGCAGCTCTTTCGGACGACCTGGGGCCAACGTCCTGACTTTC.